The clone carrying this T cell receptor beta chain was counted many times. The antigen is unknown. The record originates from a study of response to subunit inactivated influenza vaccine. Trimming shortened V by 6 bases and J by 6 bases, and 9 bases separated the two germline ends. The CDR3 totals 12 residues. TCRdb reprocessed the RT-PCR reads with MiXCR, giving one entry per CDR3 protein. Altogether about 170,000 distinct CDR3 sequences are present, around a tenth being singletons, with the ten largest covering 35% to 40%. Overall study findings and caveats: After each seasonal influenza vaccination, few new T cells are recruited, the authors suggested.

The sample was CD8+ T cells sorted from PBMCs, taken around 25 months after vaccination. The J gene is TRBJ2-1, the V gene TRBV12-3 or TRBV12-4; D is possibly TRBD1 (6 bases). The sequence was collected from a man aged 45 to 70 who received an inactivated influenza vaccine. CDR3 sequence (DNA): TGTGCCAGCAGCTACAGGGTCAATGAGCAGTTCTTC. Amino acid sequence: CASSYRVNEQFF.